This TCR beta chain appears in the sequencing data of a study of control samples from healthy donors and cancer patients. The protocol was immunoSEQ multiplex PCR, while the TCRdb copy is restricted to in-frame clones and leaves out a portion. The sample lists some 150,000 clones, around 91% seen once, with 1.5% in the top ten. Trimming cost V 8 bases and J 8 bases; bases outside gene matches: 4. Germline V gene lookup returns CDR1 SNHLY and CDR2 FYNNEI. CDR3 size: 13 residues. The chain couples TRBV2 to TRBJ1-4, with 11 bases identical to TRBD1. Specimen: blood. This clonotype was sampled from a woman in her twenties or thirties in good health. The chain's CDR3 is CASSDRGLEKLFF. CDR3 sequence (DNA): TGTGCCAGCTCGGACAGGGGGCTCGAAAAACTGTTTTTT.